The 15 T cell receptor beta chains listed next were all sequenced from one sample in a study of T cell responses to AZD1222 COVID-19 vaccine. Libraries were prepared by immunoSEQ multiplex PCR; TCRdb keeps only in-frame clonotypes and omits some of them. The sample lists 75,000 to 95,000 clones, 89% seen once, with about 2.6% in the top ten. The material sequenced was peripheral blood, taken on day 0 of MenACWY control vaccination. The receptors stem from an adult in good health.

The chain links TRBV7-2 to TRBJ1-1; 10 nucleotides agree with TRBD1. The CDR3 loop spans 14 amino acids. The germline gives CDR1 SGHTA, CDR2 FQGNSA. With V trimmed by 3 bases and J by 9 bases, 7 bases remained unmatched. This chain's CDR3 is CASSFDRGQRKAFF. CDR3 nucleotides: TGTGCCAGCAGCTTCGACAGGGGGCAAAGGAAAGCTTTCTTT.

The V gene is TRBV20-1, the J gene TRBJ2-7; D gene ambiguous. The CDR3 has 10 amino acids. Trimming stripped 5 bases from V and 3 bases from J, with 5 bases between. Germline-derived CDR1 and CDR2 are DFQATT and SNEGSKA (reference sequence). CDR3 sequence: CSALSYEQYF. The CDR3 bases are TGCAGTGCTCTAAGCTACGAGCAGTACTTC.

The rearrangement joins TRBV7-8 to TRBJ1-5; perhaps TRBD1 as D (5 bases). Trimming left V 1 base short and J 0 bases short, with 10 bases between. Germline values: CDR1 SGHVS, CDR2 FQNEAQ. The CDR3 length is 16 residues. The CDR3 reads CASSLVGGYSNQPQHF. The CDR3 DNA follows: TGTGCCAGCAGCTTAGTCGGGGGTTATAGCAATCAGCCCCAGCATTTT. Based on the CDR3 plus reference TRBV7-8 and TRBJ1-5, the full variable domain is GAGVSQSPRYKVAKRGQDVALRCDPISGHVSLFWYQQALGQGPEFLTYFQNEAQLDKSGLPSDRFFAERPEGSVSTLKIQRTQQEDSAVYLCASSLVGGYSNQPQHFGDGTRLSIL.

CDR3 in amino acids: CASSLSGTSGQETQYF. CDR3 DNA sequence: TGTGCCAGCAGCCTCTCCGGGACATCGGGCCAAGAGACCCAGTACTTC. The gene calls are TRBV4-2 and TRBJ2-5; tentative D call: TRBD1 (6 bases). Trimming stripped 4 bases from V and 1 base from J, with 16 bases between. Germline CDR1 reads LGHNA; CDR2 reads YNFKEQ. The CDR3 has 16 amino acids.

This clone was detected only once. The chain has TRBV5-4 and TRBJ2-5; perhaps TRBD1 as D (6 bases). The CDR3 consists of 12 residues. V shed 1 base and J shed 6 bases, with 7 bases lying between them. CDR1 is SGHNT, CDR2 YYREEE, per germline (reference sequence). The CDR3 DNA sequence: TGTGCCAGCAGCTTGAGGGACAAGACCCAGTACTTC. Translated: CASSLRDKTQYF.

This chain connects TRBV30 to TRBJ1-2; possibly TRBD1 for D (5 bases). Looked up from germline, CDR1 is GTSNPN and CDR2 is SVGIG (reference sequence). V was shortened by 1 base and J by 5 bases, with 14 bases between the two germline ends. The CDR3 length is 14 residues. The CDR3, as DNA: TGTGCCTGGAGTGACCCCGGGGGGAAATATGGCTACACCTTC. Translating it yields CAWSDPGGKYGYTF.

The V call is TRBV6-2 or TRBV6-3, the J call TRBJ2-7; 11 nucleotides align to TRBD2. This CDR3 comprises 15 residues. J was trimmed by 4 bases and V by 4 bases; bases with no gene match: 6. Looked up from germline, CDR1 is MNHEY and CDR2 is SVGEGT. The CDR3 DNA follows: TGTGCCAGCAGTTCTCCGGGACTAGCGGCTTACGAGCAGTACTTC. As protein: CASSSPGLAAYEQYF.

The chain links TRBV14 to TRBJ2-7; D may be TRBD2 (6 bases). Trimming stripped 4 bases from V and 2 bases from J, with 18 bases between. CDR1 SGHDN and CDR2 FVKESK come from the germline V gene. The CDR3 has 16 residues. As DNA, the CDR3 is TGTGCCAGCAGCCCGCCCTGGGAGGACGGCGCCTACGAGCAGTACTTC. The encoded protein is CASSPPWEDGAYEQYF.

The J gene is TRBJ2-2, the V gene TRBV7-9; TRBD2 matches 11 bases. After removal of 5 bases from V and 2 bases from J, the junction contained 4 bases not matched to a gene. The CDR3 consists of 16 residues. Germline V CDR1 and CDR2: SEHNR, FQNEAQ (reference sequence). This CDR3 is CASSKTSGVNTGELFF. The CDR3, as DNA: TGTGCCAGCAGCAAGACTAGCGGGGTCAACACCGGGGAGCTGTTTTTT.

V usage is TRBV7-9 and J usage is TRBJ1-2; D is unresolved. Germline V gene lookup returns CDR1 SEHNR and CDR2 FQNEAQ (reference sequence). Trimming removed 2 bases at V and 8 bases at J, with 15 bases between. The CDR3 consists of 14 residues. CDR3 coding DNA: TGTGCCAGCAGCTTAACGCTATCGGGATCGGGCTACACCTTC. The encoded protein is CASSLTLSGSGYTF.

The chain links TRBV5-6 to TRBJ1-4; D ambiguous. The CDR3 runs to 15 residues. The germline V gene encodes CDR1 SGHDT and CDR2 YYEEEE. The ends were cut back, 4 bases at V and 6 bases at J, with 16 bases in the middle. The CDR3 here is CASSAGRRTYEKLFF. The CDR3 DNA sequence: TGTGCCAGCAGCGCTGGGAGGAGAACGTATGAAAAACTGTTTTTT.

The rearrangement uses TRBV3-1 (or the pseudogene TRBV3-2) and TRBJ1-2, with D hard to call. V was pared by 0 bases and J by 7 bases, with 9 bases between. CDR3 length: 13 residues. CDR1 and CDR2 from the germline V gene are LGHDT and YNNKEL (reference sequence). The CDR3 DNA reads TGTGCCAGCAGCCAAGAGGGTCGGGGTGGCTACACCTTC. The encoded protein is CASSQEGRGGYTF.

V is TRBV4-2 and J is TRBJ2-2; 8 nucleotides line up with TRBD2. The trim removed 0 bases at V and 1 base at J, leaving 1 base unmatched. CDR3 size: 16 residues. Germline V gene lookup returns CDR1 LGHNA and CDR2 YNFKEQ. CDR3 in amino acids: CASSQDSGVNTGELFF. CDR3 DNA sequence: TGTGCCAGCAGCCAAGATAGCGGGGTGAACACCGGGGAGCTGTTTTTT.

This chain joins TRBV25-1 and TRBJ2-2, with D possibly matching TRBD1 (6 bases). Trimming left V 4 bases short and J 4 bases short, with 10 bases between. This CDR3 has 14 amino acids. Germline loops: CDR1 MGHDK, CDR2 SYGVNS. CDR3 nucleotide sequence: TGTGCCAGCAGTGCCTTGGGGGCCACCGGGGAGCTGTTTTTT. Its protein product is CASSALGATGELFF.

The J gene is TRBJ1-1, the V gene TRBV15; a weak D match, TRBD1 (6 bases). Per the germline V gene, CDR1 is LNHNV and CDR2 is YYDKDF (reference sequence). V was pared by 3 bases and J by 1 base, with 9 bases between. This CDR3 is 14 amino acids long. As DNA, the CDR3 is TGTGCCACCAGCAGTAGAGGGGGGAACACTGAAGCTTTCTTT. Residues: CATSSRGGNTEAFF. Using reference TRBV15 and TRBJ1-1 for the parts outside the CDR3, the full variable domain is DAMVIQNPRYQVTQFGKPVTLSCSQTLNHNVMYWYQQKSSQAPKLLFHYYDKDFNNEADTPDNFQSRRPNTSFCFLDIRSPGLGDTAMYLCATSSRGGNTEAFFGQGTRLTVV.